The sequence of this T cell receptor beta chain was determined in a study of CD8 T cells in ankylosing spondylitis. Overall study results and limits: Previous work reported some of these motif variants in the synovial fluid and blood of reactive arthritis. Clones linked to disease were reported to show significant enrichment in matched ankylosing spondylitis synovial fluid. What seemed typical of ankylosing spondylitis blood was a TCR beta motif built from roughly 8 highly homologous variants. CD8+ by phenotype, disease-linked clones were relatively rare in peripheral blood.

The CDR3 runs to 15 residues. CDR1 is SNHLY and CDR2 is FYNNEI in the germline V gene. V dropped 1 base and J dropped 5 bases, with 13 bases sitting between them. This clonotype appeared many times. The antigen is undetermined. Each CDR3 protein is one row after TCRdb ran MiXCR on the 5' RACE reads. The sample includes under 200,000 distinct CDR3 sequences, approximately 10% of them seen just once. Material: blood, either unsorted or a sorted T cell fraction (not recorded which). This receptor was taken from a male donor with ankylosing spondylitis or in good health (not recorded which). The chain carries TRBV2 and TRBJ2-3, with D tentatively TRBD2 (7 bases). The CDR3 reads CASSEEQRGGDTQYF. The DNA of the CDR3 is TGTGCCAGCAGTGAAGAACAGAGGGGGGGAGATACGCAGTATTTT.